The clone carrying this TCR beta chain was seen only once. Its antigen remains unknown. V lost 0 bases and J 2 bases, leaving 8 bases between the germline ends. The CDR3 has 14 residues. Germline values: CDR1 PRHDT, CDR2 FYEKMQ (reference sequence). Here immunoSEQ multiplex PCR was the method, and the copy in TCRdb shows in-frame clones only, minus some. The data show 2 million to 2.5 million clones, about 95% seen once. The sample belongs to a study of shared clonotypes between healthy human individuals. Whole-study findings and limits: Around 5% was the fraction of naive CD4 clonotypes found shared across a few donors. On the whole, naive subsets had larger estimated richness than memory subsets had. Generation probabilities were higher for clonotypes shared across all four sorted-subset donors than for unshared ones.

Terminally differentiated effector memory CD45RA+ cells were excluded by CCR7 positive selection of CD45RO-negative cells. Sequencing input: naive CD8+ T cells sorted from blood. V usage is TRBV13 and J usage is TRBJ2-7; D ambiguous. The sequence derives from a man younger than 35 in good health. The CDR3, as DNA: TGTGCCAGCAGCTTAGGGGCCACTCCCTACGAGCAGTACTTC. It codes for CASSLGATPYEQYF.